The T cell receptor beta chain described here comes from a study of T-cell memory formation after mild COVID-19 (dated by TCRdb to the early 2020s). The study in broad terms: TCR sequence clusters from the two donors were largely donor specific. T-cell clones expanding and contracting after mild COVID-19 in two donors were tracked by longitudinal TCRalpha and TCRbeta repertoire sequencing. The cohort comprised two young, previously healthy adult volunteers, one female and one male. Results the study describes overall, beyond this receptor: The study included only two mild cases, and larger cohorts that include severe cases with pre-infection samples were judged to be necessary. Whether the second-wave clones peaking on day 37 were SARS-CoV-2 specific was not confirmed. From day 15 to 85, contracting clones showed balanced CD4/CD8 phenotypes, whereas a second wave of clones that expanded from day 15 to 37 leaned towards CD4+. Contracting CD4+ clones turned up mainly in the CM and EM memory subsets, whereas EMRA was where CD8+ clones were enriched. The detection of some responding clones in pre-infection memory suggests that pre-existing cross-reactive memory T cells joined the SARS-CoV-2 response.

Ficoll-Paque density gradient centrifugation was used to isolate PBMCs. Turning to this clonotype: No antigen is known for it. No quality values exist for individual bases; no much larger clone is one base distant.

Sequencing took place on an Illumina NovaSeq 6000. TCRalpha and TCRbeta cDNA libraries were built by 5'RACE with constant-segment primers, adding sample barcodes and unique molecular identifiers. RNA was extracted from every sample with Trizol reagent. Library amplification was performed in two PCR steps, and a second sample barcode and Illumina TruSeq adapters were introduced in the second step. The libraries were sequenced on an Illumina NovaSeq using 2 x 150 bp paired-end reads. The study's own analysis went as follows. Demultiplexing of reads and collapsing into UMI-guided consensus sequences were performed with migec v1.2.7. With mixcr v2.1.11, UMI consensuses were aligned to TRA and TRB V and J templates and assembled into clonotypes. Clonotypes were classified as expanded or contracted when called significant by both edgeR and NoisET, with noise models trained on biological replicates. For edgeR calls, a false discovery rate-adjusted p below 0.01 and a log2 fold-change threshold of 1 were applied. As an exploratory analysis of dynamics, max-normalized trajectories of the 1000 most abundant clonotypes were examined by PCA with hierarchical clustering. The CD4 or CD8 phenotype of responding clones was assigned using the separately sequenced CD4+ and CD8+ repertoires. TCRdb reprocessing: public reads trimmed at Q25 with fastp, clones called with MiXCR, in-frame beta chains kept. Rows matching on CDR3 protein sequence are summarized as one entry with the most common DNA and genes. The V and J calls shown here were made by TCRdb, not taken from the authors' results. Counted in this sample were roughly 200,000 distinct CDR3 sequences; over 20% of them appeared once. The top ten hold roughly 23% of the sample.

The V end loses 5 bases and the J end loses 2 bases, and a stretch of 24 bases separates them. The germline V gene (reference sequence) sets CDR1 to MNHNY and CDR2 to SVGAGI. The CDR3 numbers 18 residues from cysteine through phenylalanine. Only CDR3 DNA remains: 54 bases, in frame from the first base. The chain employs TRBV6-6 and TRBJ2-5; TRBD1 is possibly the D segment (6 matching bases). Sequences were obtained from PBMCs or a T cell subset sorted from them (not recorded which). The clonotype comes from an adult woman who had mild COVID-19 (a few samples of this study predate the infection). The sample titles of this study are shuffled in the database, so cell type and time point are left out; the donor was told from shared clones. The DNA reads TGTGCCAGCAGTGAGCGAAGCCATTGGACAGAGATACAAGAGACCCAGTACTTC. This encodes CASSERSHWTEIQETQYF.